What follows are 11 T cell receptor beta chains derived from one specimen sequenced in a study of blood T cell repertoires in COVID-19. This table comes from immunoSEQ multiplex PCR, and its TCRdb copy is limited to in-frame clones, with some not included. The repertoire holds 130,000 to 150,000 clones, with about 79% as singletons. The sequencing input was PBMCs or T cells enriched from blood (not recorded which). Every receptor here comes from a man over 45 who had recovered from COVID-19.

V is TRBV25-1 and J is TRBJ2-2, with D hard to call. V lost 4 bases and J lost 9, with 12 bases in between. Germline values: CDR1 MGHDK, CDR2 SYGVNS. The CDR3 has 13 residues. CDR3 coding DNA: TGTGCCAGCAGTGCCCACGCGGTCCGGGAGCTGTTTTTT. This gives the protein CASSAHAVRELFF.

The rearrangement joins TRBV9 to TRBJ1-1, with D maybe TRBD1 (5 bases). The CDR3 runs to 14 residues. The V gene lost 0 bases and the J gene lost 3 bases, with 9 bases spanning the gap. From germline, CDR1 is SGDLS and CDR2 YYNGEE. CDR3 bases: TGTGCCAGCAGCGTAGACGACAGCTACACTGAAGCTTTCTTT. This translates into CASSVDDSYTEAFF.

The V gene is TRBV5-4, the J gene TRBJ1-3; 7 nucleotides match TRBD1. Germline lookup yields CDR1 SGHNT and CDR2 YYREEE (reference sequence). The CDR3 spans 14 residues. With 4 bases clipped from V and 7 bases from J, the junction kept 8 bases outside the gene matches. The CDR3 bases are TGTGCCAGCAGCCGACCCACAGGGGACAACACCATATATTTT. Its protein product is CASSRPTGDNTIYF.

The gene calls are TRBV19 and TRBJ1-6, with a possible D match to TRBD1 (6 bases). Germline CDR1 LNHDA, CDR2 SQIVND (reference sequence). The CDR3 is made up of 12 amino acids. V shed 4 bases and J shed 8 bases, with 6 bases lying between them. CDR3 residues: CASSTGDSPLHF. DNA of the CDR3: TGTGCCAGTAGTACAGGGGATTCACCCCTCCACTTT.

The chain has TRBV5-1 and TRBJ2-7; D is unresolved. Germline V CDR1 and CDR2: SGHRS, YFSETQ. CDR3 length: 13 residues. V dropped 3 bases and J dropped 0 bases, with 7 bases sitting between them. The CDR3 spells CASSSAVSYEQYF. CDR3 DNA: TGCGCCAGCAGCTCGGCGGTCTCCTACGAGCAGTACTTC.

This sequence joins TRBV27 and TRBJ1-4, with D possibly being TRBD1 (5 bases). Trimming removed 4 bases from V and 4 bases from J, with 13 bases in between. The CDR3 totals 15 residues. In germline, CDR1 is MNHEY, CDR2 SMNVEV (reference sequence). The CDR3 reads CASSSQGIYNEKLFF. The CDR3 DNA sequence: TGTGCCAGCAGTTCCCAGGGCATTTATAATGAAAAACTGTTTTTT.

The chain joins TRBV27 to TRBJ1-1; D is possibly TRBD1 (6 bases). V was trimmed by 0 bases and J by 1 base, leaving 9 bases between them. Germline CDR1 reads MNHEY; CDR2 reads SMNVEV (reference sequence). The CDR3 covers 15 residues. CDR3 sequence (DNA): TGTGCCAGCAGTTTATCGGCGACAGGGAACACTGAAGCTTTCTTT. This sequence encodes CASSLSATGNTEAFF.

V gene TRBV11-1 combines with J gene TRBJ2-2; the D gene is possibly TRBD2 (6 bases). This CDR3 region has 16 residues. Germline assignment: CDR1 SGHAT and CDR2 FQDESV (reference sequence). The germline V and J ends were trimmed by 6 bases and 0 bases, with 14 bases remaining between them. The CDR3 spells CASRSGGYANTGELFF. In DNA form, the CDR3 reads TGTGCCAGCAGAAGTGGAGGGTACGCGAACACCGGGGAGCTGTTTTTT.

V usage is TRBV13 and J usage is TRBJ1-1; D remains unclear. The CDR3 is made up of 12 amino acids. V was cut by 6 bases and J by 6 bases, with 11 bases left in between. CDR1 is PRHDT and CDR2 is FYEKMQ in the germline V gene (reference sequence). The CDR3 reads CASRADGSEAFF. DNA of the CDR3: TGTGCCAGCAGGGCAGACGGGTCTGAAGCTTTCTTT.

This rearrangement joins TRBV19 to TRBJ1-1, with D unresolved. Germline values: CDR1 LNHDA, CDR2 SQIVND (reference sequence). The CDR3 consists of 15 residues. Trimming shortened V by 1 base and J by 2 bases, and 11 bases separated the two germline ends. CDR3 protein: CASSIGRNRNTEAFF. The CDR3 coding sequence is TGTGCCAGTAGTATAGGAAGAAATAGAAACACTGAAGCTTTCTTT.

This clone appeared once. The gene calls are TRBV7-9 and TRBJ2-7, with 14 bases matching TRBD2. There are 18 residues in the CDR3. Germline V gene lookup returns CDR1 SEHNR and CDR2 FQNEAQ (reference sequence). V lost 5 bases to trimming and J lost 6 bases; unmatched junction nucleotides: 15. CDR3 sequence reads: CASSLRTSGGFTSIEQYF. In DNA form, the CDR3 reads TGTGCCAGCAGCCTCAGGACTAGCGGGGGGTTTACATCGATCGAGCAGTACTTC.